This T cell receptor beta chain was documented in a study of patients and donors after allogeneic stem cell transplantation. TCRdb independently ran MiXCR on the RT-PCR reads; one entry per CDR3 protein. Counted here are about a million distinct CDR3 sequences, 18% occurring once; the ten biggest clones make up under 6.5%. The CDR3 spans 13 residues. CDR1 MNHEY and CDR2 SMNVEV come from the germline V gene (reference sequence). V was shortened by 8 bases and J by 0 bases, with 10 bases between the two germline ends. The chain carries TRBV27 and TRBJ1-2; TRBD1 is a possible D gene (5 bases). The sample comprised blood, either unsorted or a sorted T cell fraction (not recorded which). The receptor was derived from a human donor who was either an allogeneic HSCT recipient or a stem cell or donor lymphocyte infusion donor (not recorded which). It is not recorded whose cells these are; they may come from a transplant donor. CDR3 DNA sequence: TGTGCCAGCGGGGACGGTTCTAACTATGGCTACACCTTC. Its protein product is CASGDGSNYGYTF.